This T cell receptor beta chain was recovered during a study of CD8 T cells in ankylosing spondylitis. Study results and limitations: One TCR beta motif, made up of under ten highly homologous variants, appeared characteristic of ankylosing spondylitis blood.

Concerning this clonotype: As yet, its antigen is unknown.

TCRdb used MiXCR to reprocess the 5' RACE reads, holding one entry per CDR3 protein. The sample lists about 400,000 distinct CDR3 sequences, 20% to 25% occurring once. The sample taken for sequencing was blood, either unsorted or a sorted T cell fraction (not recorded which). The sequence came from a male donor with ankylosing spondylitis.

CDR3 sequence reads: CSTDRPGTEAFF. The DNA for the CDR3 is TGCAGTACCGACAGACCCGGCACTGAAGCTTTCTTT. The genes are TRBV20-1 and TRBJ1-1; D is possibly TRBD1 (5 bases). The CDR3 is 12 residues long. Deletions cut 8 bases from V and 4 bases from J, with 14 bases between. Germline assignment: CDR1 DFQATT and CDR2 SNEGSKA (reference sequence).